These 20 T cell receptor beta chains were all obtained from the same sample, sequenced in a study of identical twins. TCRdb reprocessed the 5' RACE reads with MiXCR, giving one entry per CDR3 protein. This table has 200,000 to 250,000 distinct CDR3 sequences, more than 6.5% appearing once. The same sample was also used in a study of yellow fever vaccine responses in identical twins.

The sample was memory (CD45RO+) T cells sorted from blood. The receptors here all came from a woman in her late teens or twenties in good health.

The sample holds a few counts of this clonotype. The CDR3 sequence: CASSGQSFSGNTIYF. CDR3 nucleotide sequence: TGTGCCAGTAGTGGACAGTCTTTCTCTGGAAACACCATATATTTT. This sequence joins TRBV19 and TRBJ1-3; D is possibly TRBD1 (6 bases). Germline CDR1 is LNHDA and CDR2 is SQIVND (reference sequence). This CDR3 has 15 residues. V shed 5 bases and J shed 0 bases, with 11 bases lying between them.

This clonotype showed up just a few times. The chain recombines TRBV20-1 with TRBJ2-1; D uncertain. Looked up from germline, CDR1 is DFQATT and CDR2 is SNEGSKA (reference sequence). The CDR3 covers 11 residues. V was cut by 1 base and J by 10 bases, with 8 bases left in between. The CDR3 DNA reads as TGCAGTGCTAGAGTTTCGAAAGAGCAGTTCTTC. This translates into CSARVSKEQFF.

This clonotype turned up a few times. The V and J genes are TRBV30 and TRBJ1-1, with a tentative D call TRBD1 (5 bases). This CDR3 region has 15 residues. Per the germline V gene, CDR1 is GTSNPN and CDR2 is SVGIG (reference sequence). The V end lost 0 bases, the J end lost 4 bases, and 15 bases lay between the germline ends. The CDR3 spells CAWSVGAQPLTEAFF. The CDR3 region has the DNA TGTGCCTGGAGTGTAGGGGCCCAGCCTCTCACTGAAGCTTTCTTT.

The CDR3 spells CASSPGQGSMGTEAFF. Written as DNA, the CDR3 is TGTGCCAGCTCCCCCGGGCAGGGTAGCATGGGCACTGAAGCTTTCTTT. The chain links TRBV18 to TRBJ1-1; D is possibly TRBD1 (5 bases). The CDR3 covers 16 residues. The V end lost 6 bases, the J end lost 4 bases, and 21 bases lay between the germline ends. Germline assignment: CDR1 KGHSH and CDR2 LQKENI.

This clonotype occurred many times. The chain joins TRBV24-1 to TRBJ2-4, with D perhaps TRBD1 (6 bases). The CDR3 covers 15 residues. Germline V gene lookup returns CDR1 KGHDR and CDR2 SFDVKD. The germline V and J ends were trimmed by 2 bases and 6 bases, with 13 bases remaining between them. The CDR3 sequence: CATSDSQEDRNIQYF. In DNA, the CDR3 is TGTGCCACCAGTGATTCTCAAGAGGACAGAAACATTCAGTACTTC.

This clonotype was detected only a few times. The V and J genes are TRBV6-6 and TRBJ2-2; no clear D. The CDR3 sequence is 13 residues long. Trimming took off 7 bases at V and 1 base at J, with 7 bases between the two ends. The germline gives CDR1 MNHNY, CDR2 SVGAGI (reference sequence). CDR3 residues: CASTSENTGELFF. The CDR3 nucleotides read TGTGCCAGCACATCCGAGAACACCGGGGAGCTGTTTTTT.

The V gene is TRBV7-3, the J gene TRBJ1-2; D is ambiguous. V shed 2 bases and J shed 2 bases, with 9 bases lying between them. The CDR3 length is 14 residues. Germline loops: CDR1 SGHTA, CDR2 FQGTGA. The CDR3 here is CASSLDSGNYGYTF. As DNA, the CDR3 is TGTGCCAGCAGCTTAGACTCCGGGAACTATGGCTACACCTTC.

This clonotype was detected many times. This chain links TRBV12-3 or TRBV12-4 with TRBJ2-2; TRBD2 matches at 12 bases. This CDR3 is built from 15 residues. The ends lost 4 bases at V and 6 bases at J; junction bases unmatched: 3. CDR3 protein: CASSSGLAGPGELFF. CDR3 bases: TGTGCCAGCAGTTCCGGACTAGCGGGGCCCGGGGAGCTGTTTTTT.

In this sample, this clonotype turned up many times. The rearrangement uses TRBV20-1 and TRBJ2-5, with 7 bases identical to TRBD1. The germline V gene encodes CDR1 DFQATT and CDR2 SNEGSKA (reference sequence). The CDR3 loop spans 15 amino acids. The trim removed 0 bases at V and 6 bases at J, leaving 10 bases unmatched. CDR3 bases: TGCAGTGCTAGAGAACCTTGGGGACAGAAAAAGACCCAGTACTTC. Its protein is CSAREPWGQKKTQYF.

Concerning this clonotype: A single base separates this from a much larger clone, so it may be a read error. Without the conserved terminal phenylalanine or tryptophan, this CDR3 likely stems from a read error. The J gene is TRBJ2-4, the V gene TRBV3-1, with TRBD2 matching over 7 bases. The CDR3 spans 14 residues. The germline gives CDR1 LGHDT, CDR2 YNNKEL (reference sequence). The J segment lost 8 bases and the V segment lost 4 bases, leaving 8 bases of the junction unmatched. CDR3 sequence (DNA): TGTGCCAGCAGCCCCTATACCGCGGGAGACATTCAGTACTTA. Residues: CASSPYTAGDIQYL.

This clonotype was recorded at least ten times. The chain has TRBV12-3 or TRBV12-4 and TRBJ2-2, with D perhaps matching TRBD1 (5 bases). CDR3 length: 13 amino acids. Deletions cut 2 bases from V and 6 bases from J, with 7 bases between. In DNA form, the CDR3 reads TGTGCCAGCAGTTTAATGGGGCCCGGGGAGCTGTTTTTT. Translating it yields CASSLMGPGELFF.

This clonotype was found many times. In nucleotides, the CDR3 is TGTGCCAGCAGCTCCACAGGGCAGCCCCAGCATTTT. Its translation: CASSSTGQPQHF. This rearrangement joins TRBV7-9 to TRBJ1-5; maybe TRBD1 (6 bases). CDR1 and CDR2 from the germline V gene are SEHNR and FQNEAQ (reference sequence). The CDR3 contains 12 residues. Trimming cost V 4 bases and J 7 bases, with 8 bases left between them.

This clonotype was recorded at least ten times. The chain recombines TRBV4-1 with TRBJ2-2; possible D gene TRBD2, 6 bases. Trimming cost V 0 bases and J 5 bases, with 10 bases left between them. CDR1 is MGHRA and CDR2 is YSYEKL in the germline V gene. The CDR3 runs to 15 residues. The CDR3 spells CASSQEVRGTGELFF. The CDR3 DNA reads TGCGCCAGCAGCCAAGAGGTCCGGGGGACCGGGGAGCTGTTTTTT.

This clonotype appeared a few times. The V gene is TRBV6-1, the J gene TRBJ1-5; D unresolved. This CDR3 is built from 15 residues. Between the trimmed V and J ends, which lost 3 bases and 5 bases, there was a span of 14 bases. Germline-derived CDR1 and CDR2 are MNHNS and SASEGT. CDR3 nucleotides: TGTGCCAGCAGTGATAATGTAACACCCTATCAGCCCCAGCATTTT. It specifies CASSDNVTPYQPQHF.

This clonotype was found a few times. This chain joins TRBV30 and TRBJ1-2, with 10 bases matching TRBD1. V lost 4 bases to trimming and J lost 7 bases; unmatched junction nucleotides: 6. This CDR3 region has 13 residues. CDR1 and CDR2 from the germline V gene are GTSNPN and SVGIG (reference sequence). The CDR3: CAWKGQGSSGYTF. The DNA of the CDR3 is TGTGCCTGGAAGGGACAGGGGAGTAGTGGCTACACCTTC.

This clonotype was seen many times. The chain links TRBV12-3 or TRBV12-4 to TRBJ2-1; 11 positions agree with TRBD1. CDR3 length equals 15 residues. Losses at the gene ends were 3 bases for V and 9 bases for J; bases not matched to a gene: 7. CDR3 DNA sequence: TGTGCCAGCAGTTTTGGGGACAGGGGGGGGAGTGAGCAGTTCTTC. Translating gives CASSFGDRGGSEQFF.

The V call is TRBV7-6, the J call TRBJ2-3; TRBD2 matches 9 bases. Per the germline V gene, CDR1 is SGHVS and CDR2 is FNYEAQ. This CDR3 has 16 residues. After removal of 4 bases from V and 8 bases from J, the junction contained 13 bases not matched to a gene. The CDR3 bases are TGTGCCAGCAGCTCCGACCCTGCGGGGGGGGGCGGTACGCAGTATTTT. Its translation: CASSSDPAGGGGTQYF. The variable domain in full, completed from reference TRBV7-6 and TRBJ2-3, reads GAGVSQSPRYKVTKRGQDVALRCDPISGHVSLYWYRQALGQGPEFLTYFNYEAQQDKSGLPNDRFSAERPEGSISTLTIQRTEQRDSAMYRCASSSDPAGGGGTQYFGPGTRLTVL.

The rearrangement uses TRBV7-9 and TRBJ2-1; 9 nucleotides line up with TRBD2. The CDR3 consists of 17 residues. The V and J ends lost 3 bases and 5 bases, in that order; junction bases with no gene match: 11. Germline V gene data show CDR1 as SEHNR and CDR2 as FQNEAQ (reference sequence). CDR3 bases: TGTGCCAGCAGCTTTTTTCCCCGGACTAGCGCCCACAATGAGCAGTTCTTC. This translates into CASSFFPRTSAHNEQFF.

This clonotype was seen a few times. The chain uses TRBV5-1 and TRBJ2-7, with unresolved D. Germline V gives CDR1 SGHRS, CDR2 YFSETQ. Trimming removed 4 bases from V and 5 bases from J, with 13 bases in between. The CDR3 length is 13 residues. CDR3 sequence: CASSPPRGHEQYF. For the CDR3, the DNA is TGCGCCAGCAGCCCACCTCGTGGCCACGAGCAGTACTTC.

This clonotype was seen more than once but under ten times. V usage is TRBV20-1 and J usage is TRBJ2-1, with D tentatively TRBD1 or TRBD2 (6 bases each). V was trimmed by 1 base and J by 4 bases, leaving 20 bases between them. CDR1 is DFQATT, CDR2 SNEGSKA, per germline (reference sequence). The CDR3 has 17 residues. The CDR3 here is CSARVAGRGLTYNEQFF. The CDR3 nucleotides read TGCAGTGCTAGAGTGGCAGGACGGGGGCTTACATACAATGAGCAGTTCTTC.